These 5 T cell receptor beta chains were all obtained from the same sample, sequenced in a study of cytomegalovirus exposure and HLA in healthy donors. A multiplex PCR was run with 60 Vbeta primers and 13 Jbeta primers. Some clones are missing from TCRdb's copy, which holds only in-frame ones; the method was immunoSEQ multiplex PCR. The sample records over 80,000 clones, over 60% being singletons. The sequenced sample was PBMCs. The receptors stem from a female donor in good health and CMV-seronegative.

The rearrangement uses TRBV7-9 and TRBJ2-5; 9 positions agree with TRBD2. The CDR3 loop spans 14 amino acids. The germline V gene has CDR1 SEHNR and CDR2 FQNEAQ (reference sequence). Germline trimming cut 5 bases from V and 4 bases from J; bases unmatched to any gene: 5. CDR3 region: CASSTTSGLETQYF. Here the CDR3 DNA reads TGTGCCAGCAGCACCACTAGCGGGTTAGAGACCCAGTACTTC.

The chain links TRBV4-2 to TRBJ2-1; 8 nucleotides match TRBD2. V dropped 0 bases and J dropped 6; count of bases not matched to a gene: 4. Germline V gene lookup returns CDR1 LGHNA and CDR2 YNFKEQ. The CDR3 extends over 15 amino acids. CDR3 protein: CASSQDSGGANEQFF. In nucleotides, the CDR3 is TGTGCCAGCAGCCAAGATTCCGGGGGGGCCAATGAGCAGTTCTTC.

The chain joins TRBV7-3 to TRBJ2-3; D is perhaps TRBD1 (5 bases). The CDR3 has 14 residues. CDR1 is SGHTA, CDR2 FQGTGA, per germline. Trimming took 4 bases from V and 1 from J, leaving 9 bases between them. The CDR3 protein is CASSSLGGTDTQYF. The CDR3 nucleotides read TGTGCCAGCAGCTCGCTAGGGGGCACAGATACGCAGTATTTT.

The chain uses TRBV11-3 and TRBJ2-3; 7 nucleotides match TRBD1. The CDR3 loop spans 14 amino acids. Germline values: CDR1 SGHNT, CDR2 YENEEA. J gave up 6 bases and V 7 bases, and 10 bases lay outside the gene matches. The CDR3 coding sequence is TGTGCCAGCAAAAGCGGACAGGACACGGATACGCAGTATTTT. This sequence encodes CASKSGQDTDTQYF.

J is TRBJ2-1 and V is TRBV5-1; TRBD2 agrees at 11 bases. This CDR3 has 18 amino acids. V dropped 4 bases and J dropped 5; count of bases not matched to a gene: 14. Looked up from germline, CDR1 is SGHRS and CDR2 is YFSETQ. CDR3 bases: TGCGCCAGCAGCGCGCTAGCGGGGGGAACTTTTTTTGACAATGAGCAGTTCTTC. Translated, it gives CASSALAGGTFFDNEQFF.